This entry features one TCR beta chain sequence. Its antigen is not identified. CDR1 is SNHLY, CDR2 FYNNEI, per germline. This CDR3 spans 14 amino acids. V lost 4 bases and J 0 bases, leaving 7 bases between the germline ends. TCRdb re-derived calls from the multiplex PCR reads in MiXCR, one entry per CDR3 protein. The profile shows under 75,000 distinct CDR3 sequences, roughly 50% of them singletons. The entry originates in a study of breast tumors, draining lymph nodes, adjacent tissues. Study-wide findings and caveats: Data fit most tumor T cells coming from lymph node, expanding in tumor. Tumor T cell lymph node origin was a supported hypothesis, not proven. Tumors had less TCR diversity than lymph nodes, more than nontumor tissue.

J is TRBJ1-5 and V is TRBV2; perhaps TRBD1 as D (5 bases). Sequencing was performed on breast tumor tissue. This TCR came from a female donor with breast cancer. Some clones in this sample may be carry-over from other donors' samples. The CDR3 sequence is CASSGGLSNQPQHF. The CDR3 bases are TGTGCCAGCAGTGGGGGACTTAGCAATCAGCCCCAGCATTTT. Drawing the rest from reference TRBV2 and TRBJ1-5, the complete variable domain is EPEVTQTPSHQVTQMGQEVILRCVPISNHLYFYWYRQILGQKVEFLVSFYNNEISEKSEIFDDQFSVERPDGSNFTLKIRSTKLEDSAMYFCASSGGLSNQPQHFGDGTRLSIL.